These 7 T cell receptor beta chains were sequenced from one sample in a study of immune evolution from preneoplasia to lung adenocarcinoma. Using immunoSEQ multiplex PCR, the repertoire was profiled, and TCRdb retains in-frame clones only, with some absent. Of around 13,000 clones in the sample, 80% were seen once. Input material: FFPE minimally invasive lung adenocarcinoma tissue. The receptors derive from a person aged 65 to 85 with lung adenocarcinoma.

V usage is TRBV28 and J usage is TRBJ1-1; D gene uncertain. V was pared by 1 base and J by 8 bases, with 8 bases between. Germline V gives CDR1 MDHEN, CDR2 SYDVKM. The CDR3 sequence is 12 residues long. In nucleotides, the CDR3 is TGTGCCAGCAGTTTATATGCCGGGGAAGCTTTCTTT. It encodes CASSLYAGEAFF.

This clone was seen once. CDR3 DNA sequence: TGTGCCAGCAGTGAAGGGGGGTTGGGGATTAAGAACACCGGGGAGCTGTTTTTT. Translated, it gives CASSEGGLGIKNTGELFF. The rearrangement uses TRBV6-1 and TRBJ2-2, with D tentatively TRBD1 or TRBD2 (5 bases each). The germline V gene has CDR1 MNHNS and CDR2 SASEGT. The CDR3 is 18 residues long. Trimming took off 1 base at V and 1 base at J, with 16 bases between the two ends.

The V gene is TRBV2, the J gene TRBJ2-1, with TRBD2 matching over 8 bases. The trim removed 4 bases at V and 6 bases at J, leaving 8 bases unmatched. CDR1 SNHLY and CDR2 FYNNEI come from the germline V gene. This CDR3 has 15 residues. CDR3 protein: CASSGLAGLVNEQFF. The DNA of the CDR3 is TGTGCCAGCAGTGGGTTAGCGGGGTTAGTCAATGAGCAGTTCTTC.

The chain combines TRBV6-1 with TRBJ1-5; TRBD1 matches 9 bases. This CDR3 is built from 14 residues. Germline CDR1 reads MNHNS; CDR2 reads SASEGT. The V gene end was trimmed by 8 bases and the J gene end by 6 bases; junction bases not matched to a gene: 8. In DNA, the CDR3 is TGTGCCAGCGGAATACAGGGACAGGGTCAGCCCCAGCATTTT. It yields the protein CASGIQGQGQPQHF.

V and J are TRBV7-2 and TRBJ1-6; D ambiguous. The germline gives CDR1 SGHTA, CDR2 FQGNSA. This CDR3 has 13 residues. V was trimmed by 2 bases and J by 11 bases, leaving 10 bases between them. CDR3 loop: CASSLYPHTPLHF. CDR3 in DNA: TGTGCCAGCAGCTTATATCCCCATACACCCCTCCACTTT.

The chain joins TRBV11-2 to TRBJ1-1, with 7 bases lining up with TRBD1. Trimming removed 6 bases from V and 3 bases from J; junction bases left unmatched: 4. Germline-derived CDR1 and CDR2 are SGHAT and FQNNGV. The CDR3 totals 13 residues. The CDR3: CASRFTGDTEAFF. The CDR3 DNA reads TGTGCCAGCAGATTCACAGGGGACACTGAAGCTTTCTTT.

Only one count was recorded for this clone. The CDR3 DNA reads as TGTGCCTGGAGTTCAGATCCGGGTCTTAAAAACATTCAGTACTTC. Protein product: CAWSSDPGLKNIQYF. The chain employs TRBV30 and TRBJ2-4, with unresolved D. The length of the CDR3 is 15 residues. V was cut by 2 bases and J by 4 bases, with 15 bases left in between. Looked up from germline, CDR1 is GTSNPN and CDR2 is SVGIG (reference sequence).